This T cell receptor (beta chain) was captured by sequencing in a study of shared clonotypes between healthy human individuals. For the study at large: The study drew on a couple of women and a few men aged 18 to 49 as donors. The plates for each donor numbered three CD4 naive, three CD4 memory, two CD8 naive and one CD8 memory. Study conclusions and caveats: Only blood was sampled; tissue repertoires likely differ.

TCRdb keeps only in-frame clones here, not all; method: immunoSEQ multiplex PCR. The data show approximately 940,000 clones, with approximately 76% seen just once and approximately 1.5% held by the top ten. J gave up 4 bases and V 3 bases, and 6 bases lay outside the gene matches. CDR1 and CDR2 from the germline V gene are KGHSH and LQKENI. CDR3 length: 16 amino acids. To note about this clone: The antigen is not known.

Material for sequencing was memory CD4+ T cells sorted from blood. Subset of the sample: CD45RA-negative fraction. V gene TRBV18 combines with J gene TRBJ2-6, with 7 bases identical to TRBD1. This clonotype was obtained from a man in his late teens or twenties in good health. This CDR3 is CASSPTTGTGANVLTF. CDR3 nucleotide sequence: TGTGCCAGCTCACCGACGACAGGGACAGGGGCCAACGTCCTGACTTTC.